Listed below are T cell receptor beta chains from one sample, sequenced in a study of blood T cell repertoires in COVID-19. Sequencing was performed with immunoSEQ multiplex PCR; in TCRdb, only in-frame clones are kept and a portion is missing. The sample has about 250,000 clones; around 91% are singletons. Specimen: PBMCs or T cells enriched from blood (not recorded which). The origin of the receptors is a woman aged 18-35 years who had recovered from COVID-19. CDR3s include the opening cysteine and the closing phenylalanine or tryptophan. The order of the fields is J gene, V gene, D gene, clone size, CDR3 protein, CDR3 DNA. D genes are given only for firm matches. Some rows mark clone size as missing; the rest say once, few, many or name a class of expanded clone.

TRBJ2-3,TRBV2,TRBD2,-,CASARASGATDTQYF,TGTGCCAGCGCTCGGGCTAGCGGGGCCACAGATACGCAGTATTTT
TRBJ1-5,TRBV2,-,-,CASSELGRTESNQPQHF,TGTGCCAGCAGTGAATTAGGTAGGACAGAAAGCAATCAGCCCCAGCATTTT
TRBJ1-2,TRBV10-2,TRBD1,-,CASSEGTAQGYTF,TGCGCCAGCAGTGAGGGGACAGCTCAGGGCTACACCTTC
TRBJ1-2,TRBV7-3,-,-,CASSFPQRAGYTF,TGTGCCAGCAGCTTCCCGCAAAGAGCTGGCTACACCTTC
TRBJ2-1,TRBV5-5,TRBD2,-,CASSLGLAGRLYNEQFF,TGTGCCAGCAGCCTAGGACTAGCGGGGCGACTCTACAATGAGCAGTTCTTC
TRBJ1-2,TRBV14,TRBD1,-,CASSPQGAAGDYGYTF,TGTGCCAGCAGCCCTCAGGGGGCGGCGGGGGACTATGGCTACACCTTC
TRBJ2-1,TRBV5-4,-,-,CASSLSQANEQFF,TGTGCCAGCAGCCTGTCCCAGGCCAATGAGCAGTTCTTC
TRBJ2-1,TRBV6-5,TRBD2,-,CASSLAGHSYNEQFF,TGTGCCAGCAGCTTAGCGGGACACTCCTACAATGAGCAGTTCTTC
TRBJ2-3,TRBV7-9,TRBD2,-,CASSPPTRPGLATDTQYF,TGTGCCAGCAGCCCACCCACTCGACCGGGACTAGCGACAGATACGCAGTATTTT
TRBJ2-5,TRBV18,TRBD1,-,CASSPVTGALKETQYF,TGTGCCAGCTCACCCGTTACAGGGGCGCTCAAGGAGACCCAGTACTTC
TRBJ2-2,TRBV5-4,-,-,CASSLLGANTGELFF,TGTGCCAGCAGCTTGCTCGGGGCGAACACCGGGGAGCTGTTTTTT
TRBJ1-1,TRBV28,-,-,CASTSRGTEAFF,TGTGCCAGCACCTCTCGGGGCACTGAAGCTTTCTTT
TRBJ2-1,TRBV4-1,TRBD2,-,CASSQDKGLAANEQFF,TGCGCCAGCAGCCAAGATAAGGGACTAGCGGCCAATGAGCAGTTCTTC
TRBJ2-3,TRBV30,-,once,CAWSRGRPDTQYF,TGTGCCTGGAGTCGAGGCCGCCCAGATACGCAGTATTTT
TRBJ1-2,TRBV7-9,TRBD1,-,CASSWTGVGYTF,TGTGCCAGCAGCTGGACAGGGGTTGGCTACACCTTC
TRBJ1-2,TRBV5-4,-,once,CASSLGFPLAYGYTF,TGTGCCAGCAGCTTGGGGTTCCCGTTGGCCTATGGCTACACCTTC
TRBJ1-6,TRBV12-3/TRBV12-4,-,few,CASSLDSNSPLHF,TGTGCCAGCAGTTTGGACAGTAATTCACCCCTCCACTTT
TRBJ2-7,TRBV3-1/TRBV3-2,-,-,CASSQDRYEQYF,TGTGCCAGCAGCCAAGACAGGTACGAGCAGTACTTC